The clone carrying this T cell receptor (beta chain) was seen just once. This sample is part of a study of blood T cell dynamics during melanoma immunotherapy. The table came from immunoSEQ multiplex PCR; TCRdb's copy has only in-frame clones and leaves some out. The data contain around 13,000 clones, just over 85% of them singletons. Germline V gene data show CDR1 as SGHTS and CDR2 as YDEGEE. CDR3 length: 13 amino acids. Trimming pared 0 bases from V and 5 bases from J, leaving 8 bases between. Regarding time point: pre-treatment baseline. The sequence came from a human donor with melanoma. Sequencing was performed on blood, taken from a patient treated with checkpoint blockade. V usage is TRBV5-8 and J usage is TRBJ1-1; D unclear. The CDR3 DNA reads as TGTGCCAGCAGCTTGGCCCCAGCGACTGAAGCTTTCTTT. Translating it yields CASSLAPATEAFF.